This T cell receptor beta chain is drawn from a study of neoadjuvant anti-PD-1 for oral cavity cancer. Regarding time point: after neoadjuvant nivolumab, at surgical resection. Blood cells were analyzed directly, without culture or expansion. A note on this clone: The antigen is unknown.

Profiled with immunoSEQ multiplex PCR; TCRdb holds only in-frame clones, not every one. The table has around 70,000 clones, 80% to 90% seen once. Overall study results and limits: TCR analyses covered only a few patients per response group. Higher pretreatment blood Treg/Th17 ratios correlated with higher pretreatment blood and lower post-treatment tumor TCRbeta clonality.

V was shortened by 2 bases and J by 7 bases, with 14 bases between the two germline ends. The length of the CDR3 is 14 residues. Germline CDR1 is SGHAT and CDR2 is FQNNGV. The rearrangement uses TRBV11-2 and TRBJ1-1, with TRBD1 as a possible D gene (6 bases). Sequenced here: PBMCs, sampled after nivolumab (anti-PD-1) treatment. This TCR derives from a person aged 40 to 85 with oral cavity squamous cell carcinoma. Here the CDR3 reads CASSLSGALYEAFF. The CDR3 nucleotides are TGTGCCAGCAGCTTATCAGGGGCGCTCTATGAAGCTTTCTTT.